The T cell receptor (beta chain) described here comes from a study of blood T cell repertoires in COVID-19. Trimming at V came to 0 bases and at J to 0 bases, leaving 3 bases not matched to a gene. The CDR3 has 16 residues. The V gene's germline CDR1 is SGHRS and CDR2 YFSETQ. Using immunoSEQ multiplex PCR, the repertoire was profiled, and TCRdb retains in-frame clones only, with some absent. The sample consists of some 280,000 clones, approximately 91% of them appearing once. Points on this clone: The same CDR3 can be traced to other DNA sequences in this sample.

The sequence derives from an older woman with acute or convalescent COVID-19. Sequenced sample: peripheral blood. The chain uses TRBV5-1 and TRBJ2-3; 8 bases are shared with TRBD2. Written as DNA, the CDR3 is TGCGCCAGCAGCTTGGGTGCTAGCGGGAGCACAGATACGCAGTATTTT. It translates to CASSLGASGSTDTQYF.